A single sample gave rise to the 10 T cell receptor beta chains below, sequenced in a study of T cells expressing NK-cell markers. For each CDR3 protein, TCRdb gives one entry from its re-call of the 5' RACE reads, without DNA. The sample includes 200,000 to 300,000 distinct CDR3 sequences. Sequencing input: blood T cells: a sorted CD56 or NKG2C T cell subset, CD4+ or CD8+ T cells, or bulk PBMC T cells (not recorded which). These receptors originate from a woman aged 18 to 69 in good health.

The chain links TRBV12-3 or TRBV12-4 to TRBJ2-1. The CDR3 length is 15 residues. CDR3 region: CASSLPTSSYNEQFF.

This chain joins TRBV29-1 and TRBJ2-1; there is no DNA to check the TCRdb D call of TRBD1. This CDR3 comprises 15 residues. Germline loops: CDR1 SQVTM, CDR2 ANQGSEA. This CDR3 is CSVGGDLRSYNEQFF.

V usage is TRBV3-1 and J usage is TRBJ2-2; checking the TCRdb D call of TRBD1 is not possible without DNA. Germline V gives CDR1 LGHDT, CDR2 YNNKEL (reference sequence). The CDR3 extends over 16 amino acids. CDR3 sequence reads: CASSQGTGTNTGELFF.

V is TRBV12-3 or TRBV12-4 and J is TRBJ1-2. The CDR3 spans 11 residues. CDR3 protein: CASSRTNGYTF.

The rearrangement uses TRBV18 and TRBJ2-3. The CDR3 totals 13 residues. Germline V gene lookup returns CDR1 KGHSH and CDR2 LQKENI. The CDR3 spells CASSPPRTDTQYF.

The chain links TRBV28 to TRBJ2-7; with no DNA, the TCRdb D assignment of TRBD1 cannot be verified. CDR3 size: 13 residues. The germline V gene encodes CDR1 MDHEN and CDR2 SYDVKM. CDR3: CASRIGTAYEQYF.

J is TRBJ1-5 and V is TRBV6-1; without DNA, the TCRdb call of TRBD1 cannot be checked. This CDR3 has 16 residues. The V gene's germline CDR1 is MNHNS and CDR2 SASEGT. The CDR3 protein is CASSEEGQISNQPQHF.

The chain combines TRBV20-1 with TRBJ2-3; the TCRdb D gene call, TRBD1, has no DNA to confirm it. This CDR3 contains 15 residues. Germline V lookup: CDR1 DFQATT, CDR2 SNEGSKA (reference sequence). The CDR3 loop is CSALSRGRRKDTQYF.

The V call is TRBV6-5, the J call TRBJ2-7. CDR1 MNHEY and CDR2 SVGAGI come from the germline V gene. The CDR3 is made up of 14 amino acids. This CDR3 reads CASSYSQPTYEQYF.

The rearrangement uses TRBV20-1 and TRBJ2-1; no DNA is available, so the TRBD2 call from TCRdb remains unchecked. The CDR3 length is 13 residues. Germline CDR1 DFQATT, CDR2 SNEGSKA (reference sequence). Here the CDR3 reads CSALSGRGDEQFF.